These T cell receptor beta chains were read from a single sample in a study of T-cell reconstitution after alpha-beta-depleted transplantation in children. TCRdb used MiXCR to reprocess the PCR reads, holding one entry per CDR3 protein. The table records 350,000 to 450,000 distinct CDR3 sequences, roughly 20% of them present only once. The sequenced sample was PBMCs from the stem cell graft donor, obtained from the stem cell graft. Receptors were obtained from a human donor who donated a stem cell graft to a child with acute myeloid leukemia. Each CDR3 is given with its conserved first and last residue. Fields, in order: clone size, V gene, D gene, J gene, CDR3 protein, CDR3 DNA. D genes are given only for firm matches. Part of the rows lack a size; the others show once, few, many or a class for expanded clones.

clone size: few
V gene: TRBV6-5
D gene: NA
J gene: TRBJ2-6
CDR3 protein: CASSYSLTVISGANVLTF
CDR3 DNA: TGTGCCAGCAGTTACTCCTTGACAGTGATCTCTGGGGCCAACGTCCTGACTTTC

clone size: many
V gene: TRBV6-5
D gene: TRBD1
J gene: TRBJ2-1
CDR3 protein: CASSLRTGYNEQFF
CDR3 DNA: TGTGCCAGCAGTCTCCGGACAGGCTACAATGAGCAGTTCTTC

clone size: NA
V gene: TRBV7-9
D gene: NA
J gene: TRBJ2-7
CDR3 protein: CASSLEGSLIPVYEQYF
CDR3 DNA: TGTGCCAGCAGCTTAGAGGGTAGCCTCATCCCTGTATACGAGCAGTACTTC

clone size: NA
V gene: TRBV20-1
D gene: NA
J gene: TRBJ1-1
CDR3 protein: CSAKSDRGGNTEAFF
CDR3 DNA: TGCAGTGCCAAGTCCGATCGGGGCGGGAACACTGAAGCTTTCTTT

clone size: NA
V gene: TRBV7-8
D gene: TRBD1
J gene: TRBJ2-7
CDR3 protein: CASRMDRDYEQYF
CDR3 DNA: TGTGCCAGCAGAATGGACAGGGATTACGAGCAGTACTTC

clone size: few
V gene: TRBV2
D gene: NA
J gene: TRBJ2-1
CDR3 protein: CASSVDSISEQFF
CDR3 DNA: TGTGCCAGCAGTGTAGACTCGATTTCTGAGCAGTTCTTC

clone size: NA
V gene: TRBV3-1
D gene: NA
J gene: TRBJ1-2
CDR3 protein: CASSLRQVGYGYTF
CDR3 DNA: TGTGCCAGCAGCCTACGACAGGTCGGGTATGGCTACACCTTC

clone size: few
V gene: TRBV5-1
D gene: NA
J gene: TRBJ1-2
CDR3 protein: CASSSEYNYGYTF
CDR3 DNA: TGCGCCAGCAGCTCCGAATATAACTATGGCTACACCTTC

clone size: medium-sized
V gene: TRBV20-1
D gene: TRBD1
J gene: TRBJ2-7
CDR3 protein: CSARGTGDYEQYF
CDR3 DNA: TGCAGTGCTAGAGGGACAGGGGACTACGAGCAGTACTTC

clone size: NA
V gene: TRBV9
D gene: TRBD2
J gene: TRBJ2-1
CDR3 protein: CASSVAGHGEGLMEQFF
CDR3 DNA: TGTGCCAGCAGCGTAGCCGGGCACGGGGAGGGCCTTATGGAGCAGTTCTTC

clone size: many
V gene: TRBV15
D gene: TRBD2
J gene: TRBJ2-1
CDR3 protein: CATSVRTSGSGNEQFF
CDR3 DNA: TGTGCCACCAGCGTCCGGACTAGCGGGAGCGGCAATGAGCAGTTCTTC

clone size: NA
V gene: TRBV4-1
D gene: NA
J gene: TRBJ1-5
CDR3 protein: CASSQKGSSNQPQHF
CDR3 DNA: TGCGCCAGCAGCCAAAAGGGGTCGAGCAATCAGCCCCAGCATTTT

clone size: NA
V gene: TRBV12-3/TRBV12-4
D gene: TRBD2
J gene: TRBJ2-1
CDR3 protein: CASSFLMAGAHNEQFF
CDR3 DNA: TGTGCCAGCAGTTTCCTCATGGCGGGAGCCCACAATGAGCAGTTCTTC

clone size: NA
V gene: TRBV20-1
D gene: NA
J gene: TRBJ1-5
CDR3 protein: CSARDRHGLSNQPQHF
CDR3 DNA: TGCAGTGCTAGAGATCGTCACGGGCTTAGCAATCAGCCCCAGCATTTT

clone size: few
V gene: TRBV24-1
D gene: TRBD2
J gene: TRBJ2-2
CDR3 protein: CATSDGLAGVTGELFF
CDR3 DNA: TGTGCCACCAGTGATGGACTAGCGGGAGTCACCGGGGAGCTGTTTTTT

clone size: many
V gene: TRBV29-1
D gene: TRBD2
J gene: TRBJ2-5
CDR3 protein: CSVGTSGSQETQYF
CDR3 DNA: TGCAGCGTTGGGACTAGCGGGAGCCAAGAGACCCAGTACTTC

clone size: NA
V gene: TRBV5-1
D gene: TRBD2
J gene: TRBJ2-3
CDR3 protein: CASRTSGRGSTDTQYF
CDR3 DNA: TGCGCCAGCAGGACTAGCGGGAGAGGAAGCACAGATACGCAGTATTTT

clone size: few
V gene: TRBV3-1
D gene: NA
J gene: TRBJ2-7
CDR3 protein: CASSQELVGEQYF
CDR3 DNA: TGTGCCAGCAGCCAAGAACTAGTAGGTGAGCAGTACTTC

clone size: NA
V gene: TRBV12-3/TRBV12-4
D gene: TRBD2
J gene: TRBJ2-3
CDR3 protein: CASSFSTSGSDTQYF
CDR3 DNA: TGTGCCAGCAGTTTTTCGACTAGCGGGAGTGATACGCAGTATTTT